The present TCR beta chain was sequenced within a study of beta chain features in type 1 diabetes. Study details: Sorted cells, approximately 110,000,000 in number, were examined across all samples.

This CDR3 is 19 amino acids long. V lost 0 bases, J lost 1 base, and 21 bases lay in between. Germline CDR1 LGHNA, CDR2 YSLEER. General study results and limits: Whether TCRB rearrangement is influenced by HLA type went unresolved here. PCR could preferentially amplify shorter templates, alike in patients and controls.

About 120 mL of blood, on average, came from one heparinised draw per donor. As every portion of the isolated RNA was reverse transcribed, the sequencing read expressed TCRB transcripts. Sequencing was performed with immunoSEQ multiplex PCR; in TCRdb, only in-frame clones are kept and a portion is missing. The table shows about 290,000 clones, with about 7.8% occurring only once. A remark on this clone: Its specificity is not known.

The sequence was collected from a young woman in good health. The chain combines TRBV4-3 with TRBJ2-5, with D possibly matching TRBD2 (6 bases). Sequencing input: central memory CD4+ T cells from blood. CDR3 sequence reads: CASSQERGFGRRAQETQYF. The CDR3 DNA follows: TGCGCCAGCAGCCAAGAACGGGGGTTTGGGCGCAGGGCCCAAGAGACCCAGTACTTC.